These 10 T cell receptor beta chains were all obtained from the same sample, sequenced in a study of T cells expressing NK-cell markers. TCRdb re-called the 5' RACE reads and shows each CDR3 protein once, DNA omitted. The table counts 350,000 to 400,000 distinct CDR3 sequences; approximately 11% lies in the top ten. The sample consisted of blood T cells: a sorted CD56 or NKG2C T cell subset, CD4+ or CD8+ T cells, or bulk PBMC T cells (not recorded which). The receptors derive from a woman aged 45-65 years in good health.

The CDR3 sequence is CSGGIPGGNEQFF. The chain uses TRBV20-1 and TRBJ2-1; absent DNA, TCRdb's TRBD1 call cannot be checked. CDR3 length: 13 amino acids. The germline CDR1 and CDR2 sequences are DFQATT and SNEGSKA (reference sequence).

The chain couples TRBV12-3 or TRBV12-4 to TRBJ1-1; without DNA, the TCRdb call of TRBD1 cannot be checked. This CDR3 has 15 residues. The CDR3 here is CASSLRAGAVVEAFF.

The chain joins TRBV10-1 to TRBJ2-2; checking the TCRdb D call of TRBD1 is not possible without DNA. The CDR3 runs 13 residues. Germline values: CDR1 WNHNN, CDR2 SYGVQD (reference sequence). The CDR3 protein is CASSDRGARELFF.

J is TRBJ2-1 and V is TRBV5-1; TCRdb's D call of TRBD2 is untestable without DNA. The CDR3 has 13 residues. Germline lookup yields CDR1 SGHRS and CDR2 YFSETQ. The CDR3 loop reads CASSQQRVNEQFF.

The V and J genes are TRBV12-3 or TRBV12-4 and TRBJ2-7; TCRdb lists TRBD2, though no DNA is available to test this call. This CDR3 spans 14 amino acids. The CDR3 sequence is CASRSPAGDYEQYF.

The chain has TRBV20-1 and TRBJ2-1. The CDR3 is 15 residues long. Germline values: CDR1 DFQATT, CDR2 SNEGSKA (reference sequence). This chain's CDR3 is CSARTLAGSGNERFF.

The chain has TRBV14 and TRBJ1-1; TCRdb returns TRBD1, unconfirmable since there is no DNA. Germline CDR1 and CDR2: SGHDN and FVKESK. CDR3 length: 15 amino acids. The CDR3 spells CASSPTWTGNTEAFF.

The V call is TRBV24-1, the J call TRBJ2-1; checking the TCRdb D call of TRBD1 is not possible without DNA. This CDR3 comprises 16 residues. Germline assignment: CDR1 KGHDR and CDR2 SFDVKD. The CDR3 sequence is CATSAFGTGGHNEQFF.

V is TRBV4-1 and J is TRBJ2-7; absent DNA, TCRdb's TRBD2 call cannot be checked. The length of the CDR3 is 15 residues. Germline V gene lookup returns CDR1 MGHRA and CDR2 YSYEKL. The CDR3 sequence is CASSHLAGASREQYF.

V and J are TRBV6-5 and TRBJ2-1; the TCRdb D gene call, TRBD2, has no DNA to confirm it. The CDR3 spans 15 residues. The germline CDR1 and CDR2 sequences are MNHEY and SVGAGI. This CDR3 reads CASRGWREGRNEQFF.